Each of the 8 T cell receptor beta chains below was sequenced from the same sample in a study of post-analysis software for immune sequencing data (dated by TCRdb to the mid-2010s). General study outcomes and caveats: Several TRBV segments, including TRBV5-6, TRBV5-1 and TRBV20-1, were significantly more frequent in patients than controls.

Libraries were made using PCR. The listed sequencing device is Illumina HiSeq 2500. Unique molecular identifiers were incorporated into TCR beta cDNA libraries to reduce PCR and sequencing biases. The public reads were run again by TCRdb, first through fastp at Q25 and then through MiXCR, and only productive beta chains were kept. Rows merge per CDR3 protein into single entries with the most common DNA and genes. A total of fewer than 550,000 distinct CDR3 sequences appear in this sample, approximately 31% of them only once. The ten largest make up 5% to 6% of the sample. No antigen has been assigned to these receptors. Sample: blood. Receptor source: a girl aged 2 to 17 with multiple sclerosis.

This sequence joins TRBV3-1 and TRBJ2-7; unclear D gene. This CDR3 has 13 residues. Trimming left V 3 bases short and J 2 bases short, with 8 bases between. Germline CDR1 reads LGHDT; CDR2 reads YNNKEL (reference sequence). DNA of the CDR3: TGTGCCAGCAGCCAGACCGGCACCTACGAGCAGTACTTC. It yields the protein CASSQTGTYEQYF.

CDR3 DNA: TGTGCCAGCAGTCGGCCACAGGGATCCTACAATGAGCAGTTCTTC. This encodes CASSRPQGSYNEQFF. The chain employs TRBV27 and TRBJ2-1; tentatively, D is TRBD1 (6 bases). CDR1 and CDR2 from the germline V gene are MNHEY and SMNVEV (reference sequence). V dropped 5 bases and J dropped 1 base, with 12 bases sitting between them. The CDR3 sequence is 15 residues long.

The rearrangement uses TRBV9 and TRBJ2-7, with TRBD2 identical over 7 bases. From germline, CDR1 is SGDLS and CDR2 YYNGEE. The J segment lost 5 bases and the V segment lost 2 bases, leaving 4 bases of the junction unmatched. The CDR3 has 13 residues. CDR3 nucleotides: TGTGCCAGCAGCGTGGGACTAAGAGACGAGCAGTACTTC. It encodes CASSVGLRDEQYF.

The CDR3 nucleotides are TGCAGTGCTAGTGAGGGGCTCGCCCAAGAGACCCAGTACTTC. Translation: CSASEGLAQETQYF. This chain joins TRBV20-1 and TRBJ2-5, with D perhaps being TRBD1 or TRBD2 (5 bases each). Germline lookup yields CDR1 DFQATT and CDR2 SNEGSKA (reference sequence). This CDR3 is 14 amino acids long. V was clipped by 3 bases and J by 1 base, with 12 bases between them.

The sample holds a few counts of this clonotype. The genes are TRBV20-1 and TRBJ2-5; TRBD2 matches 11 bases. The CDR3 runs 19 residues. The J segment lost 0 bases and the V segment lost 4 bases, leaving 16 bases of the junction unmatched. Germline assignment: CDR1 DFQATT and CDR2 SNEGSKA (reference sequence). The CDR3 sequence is CSANERIAGGPYYQETQYF. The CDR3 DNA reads TGCAGTGCTAACGAGAGGATAGCGGGGGGGCCCTACTACCAAGAGACCCAGTACTTC.

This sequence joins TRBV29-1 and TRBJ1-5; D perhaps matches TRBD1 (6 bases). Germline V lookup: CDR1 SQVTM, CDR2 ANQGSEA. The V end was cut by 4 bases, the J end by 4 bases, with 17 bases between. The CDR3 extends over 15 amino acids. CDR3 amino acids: CSVADQGTSNQPQHF. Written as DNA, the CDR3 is TGCAGCGTTGCAGATCAGGGGACATCTAATCAGCCCCAGCATTTT. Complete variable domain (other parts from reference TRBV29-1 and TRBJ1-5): SAVISQKPSRDICQRGTSLTIQCQVDSQVTMMFWYRQQPGQSLTLIATANQGSEATYESGFVIDKFPISRPNLTFSTLTVSNMSPEDSSIYLCSVADQGTSNQPQHFGDGTRLSIL.

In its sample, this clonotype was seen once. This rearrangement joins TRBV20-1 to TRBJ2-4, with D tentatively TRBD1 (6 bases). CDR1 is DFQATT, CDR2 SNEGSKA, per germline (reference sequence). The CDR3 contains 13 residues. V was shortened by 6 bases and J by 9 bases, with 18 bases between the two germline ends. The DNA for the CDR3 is TGCAGTGCAAGCCCGGGACAAAGGGTCATTCAGTACTTC. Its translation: CSASPGQRVIQYF.

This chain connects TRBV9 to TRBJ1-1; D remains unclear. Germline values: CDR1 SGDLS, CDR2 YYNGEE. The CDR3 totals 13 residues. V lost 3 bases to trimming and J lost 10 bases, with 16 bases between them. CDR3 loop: CASSAEGTLGAFF. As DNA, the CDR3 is TGTGCCAGCAGCGCCGAAGGAACACTGGGAGCTTTCTTT. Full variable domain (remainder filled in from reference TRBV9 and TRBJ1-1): DSGVTQTPKHLITATGQRVTLRCSPRSGDLSVYWYQQSLDQGLQFLIQYYNGEERAKGNILERFSAQQFPDLHSELNLSSLELGDSALYFCASSAEGTLGAFFGQGTRLTVV.